This TCR beta chain was sequenced in a study of shared clonotypes between healthy human individuals. Study summary: Researchers assigned three CD4 naive, three CD4 memory, two CD8 naive and one CD8 memory plate to each donor.

Each replicate PCR on the sorted subsets used about 220 ng DNA (roughly 30,000 T cell genomes). Using immunoSEQ multiplex PCR, the repertoire was profiled, and TCRdb retains in-frame clones only, with some absent. The table shows 2 million or so clones, with 85% to 95% occurring only once. This CDR3 has 14 residues. Trimming cost V 3 bases and J 4 bases, with 10 bases left between them. Per the germline V gene, CDR1 is MDHEN and CDR2 is SYDVKM. A CD45RA+ naive subset and a CD45RA-negative memory subset were split from CD4+ cells. With regard to this clone: Its antigen remains unknown.

Findings of the study overall: Generation of non-shared clonotypes was less probable than generation of clonotypes shared by all four donors.

The chain uses TRBV28 and TRBJ1-3; D gene unclear. The sequence came from a man aged 18 to 30 in good health. Material: naive CD4+ T cells sorted from blood. Subset specified: CD45RA+ positively selected. As DNA, the CDR3 is TGTGCCAGCAGTTTCTCGGGGTTGGGAAACACCATATATTTT. Amino acids: CASSFSGLGNTIYF.